This entry lists 20 T cell receptor beta chains sequenced from one sample in a study of cytomegalovirus exposure and HLA in healthy donors. The PCR employed 60 Vbeta primers together with 13 Jbeta primers. Produced via immunoSEQ multiplex PCR; TCRdb's table is partial and in-frame only. This sample has about 130,000 clones, with approximately 74% found just once. Sequenced: PBMCs. Receptor source: a middle-aged man in good health and CMV-seropositive.

The gene calls are TRBV19 and TRBJ2-7; 11 positions agree with TRBD1. Unmatched junction bases numbered 8, after V lost 5 bases and J lost 5 bases. Germline-derived CDR1 and CDR2 are LNHDA and SQIVND (reference sequence). CDR3 size: 15 residues. CDR3: CASSPGQGDLNEQYF. CDR3 DNA: TGTGCCAGTAGTCCGGGACAGGGGGACCTCAACGAGCAGTACTTC.

The chain uses TRBV6-1 and TRBJ1-5; a weak D match, TRBD1 (5 bases). The ends were cut back, 6 bases at V and 3 bases at J, with 15 bases in the middle. The length of the CDR3 is 15 residues. Germline V gene data show CDR1 as MNHNS and CDR2 as SASEGT. CDR3 residues: CASRRSGGVNQPQHF. CDR3 DNA sequence: TGTGCCAGCAGGCGCTCGGGGGGGGTCAATCAGCCCCAGCATTTT.

The chain employs TRBV30 and TRBJ2-5, with 9 bases that match TRBD2. The CDR3 sequence is 14 residues long. V lost 2 bases to trimming and J lost 5 bases; unmatched junction nucleotides: 6. The germline V gene has CDR1 GTSNPN and CDR2 SVGIG (reference sequence). The CDR3 reads CAWSRRGGLETQYF. CDR3 in DNA: TGTGCCTGGAGTAGGCGGGGGGGCTTGGAGACCCAGTACTTC.

This chain joins TRBV15 and TRBJ2-2; 15 bases are shared with TRBD2. Germline V gene sequence: CDR1 LNHNV, CDR2 YYDKDF (reference sequence). The CDR3 has 15 amino acids. V shed 8 bases and J 5 bases; nucleotides not matched to a gene: 3. The CDR3: CATAGLAGGTGELFF. As DNA, the CDR3 is TGTGCCACCGCGGGACTAGCGGGAGGAACCGGGGAGCTGTTTTTT.

V is TRBV7-2 and J is TRBJ2-7; 7 bases line up with TRBD2. The CDR3 is 14 amino acids. V trimming: 7 bases; J trimming: 3 bases; junction bases outside the gene matches: 9. CDR1 and CDR2 (germline): SGHTA, FQGNSA. The CDR3 region is CASTPERGGYEQYF. The DNA for the CDR3 is TGTGCCAGCACTCCCGAACGCGGGGGCTACGAGCAGTACTTC.

Here the CDR3 DNA reads TGTGCCAGCAGCTTAGTTCCGTCGAGGACCTACGAGCAGTACTTC. Its protein is CASSLVPSRTYEQYF. V usage is TRBV7-2 and J usage is TRBJ2-7; D not certain. Trimming removed 1 base at V and 2 bases at J, with 12 bases between. Germline CDR1 SGHTA, CDR2 FQGNSA. This CDR3 has 15 residues.

Only a few counts were recorded for this clone. The genes are TRBV6-1 and TRBJ2-7; 7 bases line up with TRBD1. Trimming cost V 5 bases and J 5 bases; bases outside gene matches: 9. This CDR3 is 14 amino acids long. CDR1 is MNHNS, CDR2 SASEGT, per germline. CDR3 nucleotide sequence: TGTGCCAGCAGTAGGGGACAGAGAAGCGACGAGCAGTACTTC. Amino acid sequence: CASSRGQRSDEQYF.

This clone was counted between two and nine times. The genes are TRBV5-1 and TRBJ1-2; D gene ambiguous. The CDR3 totals 12 residues. Germline V gene lookup returns CDR1 SGHRS and CDR2 YFSETQ. Deletions cut 4 bases from V and 2 bases from J, with 6 bases between. Written as DNA, the CDR3 is TGCGCCAGCAGCCCGGGGAACTATGGCTACACCTTC. It translates to CASSPGNYGYTF.

The chain links TRBV9 to TRBJ2-3, with 8 bases matching TRBD2. Germline V gives CDR1 SGDLS, CDR2 YYNGEE. This CDR3 is 18 amino acids long. V trimming: 4 bases; J trimming: 4 bases; junction bases outside the gene matches: 17. CDR3 in amino acids: CASSPRGASGRTPDTQYF. The DNA for the CDR3 is TGTGCCAGCAGCCCCCGGGGGGCGAGCGGGAGAACCCCAGATACGCAGTATTTT.

This clone was counted only a few times. The chain uses TRBV5-1 and TRBJ2-1; 12 bases are shared with TRBD2. This CDR3 has 16 residues. V was pared by 5 bases and J by 9 bases, with 12 bases of the junction left unmatched. CDR1 is SGHRS, CDR2 YFSETQ, per germline. CDR3: CASRGSLAGGPPEQFF. The CDR3, as DNA: TGCGCCAGCAGGGGTTCCCTAGCGGGAGGGCCCCCTGAGCAGTTCTTC.

The CDR3 here is CASPGAGGLQPQHF. CDR3 coding DNA: TGTGCCAGCCCTGGGGCAGGGGGCCTTCAGCCCCAGCATTTT. The rearrangement links TRBV28 to TRBJ1-5, with 8 bases identical to TRBD1. In germline, CDR1 is MDHEN, CDR2 SYDVKM. The CDR3 runs 14 residues. V lost 8 bases and J lost 6; bases outside the gene matches: 9.

This clone came up a few times. This sequence joins TRBV7-2 and TRBJ2-5; TRBD2 matches at 8 bases. The V and J ends lost 2 bases and 1 base, in that order; junction bases with no gene match: 3. The CDR3 is 15 amino acids. Germline V gives CDR1 SGHTA, CDR2 FQGNSA. CDR3 DNA: TGTGCCAGCAGCTTAACTAGCGGAACCCAAGAGACCCAGTACTTC. It specifies CASSLTSGTQETQYF.

This chain uses TRBV6-5 with TRBJ2-7; 11 nucleotides line up with TRBD2. The CDR3 covers 14 residues. In germline, CDR1 is MNHEY, CDR2 SVGAGI. Unmatched junction bases numbered 10, after V lost 6 bases and J lost 9 bases. DNA for the CDR3: TGTGCCAGCAGCCAGCCGACTAGCGGGGCGGTGCAGTACTTC. Residues: CASSQPTSGAVQYF.

J is TRBJ2-3 and V is TRBV7-2, with a weak D call TRBD2 (5 bases). In germline, CDR1 is SGHTA, CDR2 FQGNSA. Trimming removed 5 bases from V and 0 bases from J, with 9 bases in between. This CDR3 is 14 amino acids long. The CDR3, as DNA: TGTGCCAGCAGCCACGGACTGAGCACAGATACGCAGTATTTT. Amino acids: CASSHGLSTDTQYF.

This chain connects TRBV30 to TRBJ1-6, with 7 bases that match TRBD1. V lost 5 bases, J lost 0 bases, and 4 bases stayed unmatched. The germline CDR1 and CDR2 sequences are GTSNPN and SVGIG (reference sequence). This CDR3 has 15 amino acids. This CDR3 reads CAWGTESSYNSPLHF. The CDR3 DNA sequence: TGTGCCTGGGGGACAGAGAGCTCCTATAATTCACCCCTCCACTTT.

The J gene is TRBJ1-2, the V gene TRBV6-1, with TRBD1 matching 7 bases. This CDR3 has 13 residues. V lost 7 bases, J lost 5 bases, and 7 bases stayed unmatched. Germline V lookup: CDR1 MNHNS, CDR2 SASEGT. The CDR3 DNA reads as TGTGCCAGCAACCCGACAGGGATTTATGGCTACACCTTC. It is translated as CASNPTGIYGYTF.

The chain's CDR3 is CASSFELQGPVEQYF. CDR3 bases: TGTGCCAGCAGTTTTGAACTACAGGGACCTGTGGAGCAGTACTTC. The rearrangement joins TRBV5-6 to TRBJ2-7; D possibly corresponds to TRBD1 (6 bases). CDR1 and CDR2 (germline): SGHDT, YYEEEE. The CDR3 covers 15 residues. Deletions cut 5 bases from V and 7 bases from J, with 22 bases between.

The chain uses TRBV10-2 and TRBJ2-5; 8 nucleotides line up with TRBD1. The J call may be faulty, since TRBJ2-7 better matches the DNA end. The CDR3 runs to 13 residues. Germline V gives CDR1 WSHSY, CDR2 SAAADI. In nucleotides, the CDR3 is TGCGCCAGCCGGACAGGGTCAGCCTACGAGCAGTACTTC. Its protein product is CASRTGSAYEQYF.

This clone was observed once. V gene TRBV6-6 combines with J gene TRBJ2-7, with 7 bases fitting TRBD1. Per germline, CDR1 MNHNY and CDR2 SVGAGI (reference sequence). J lost 5 bases, V lost 3 bases, and 10 bases had no gene match. This CDR3 is built from 15 residues. Here the CDR3 reads CASSYQNRGIDEQYF. The CDR3 DNA sequence: TGTGCCAGCAGTTATCAGAACAGGGGCATCGACGAGCAGTACTTC.

Comment on this clone: Its ends do not fully match the called genes, so a read error is possible. This chain uses TRBV6-6 with TRBJ2-7, with a possible D match to TRBD2 (7 bases). The CDR3 is made up of 13 amino acids. CDR1 and CDR2 from the germline V gene are MNHNY and SVGAGI (reference sequence). The DNA for the CDR3 is TGCTCTGTAAGGGGGGGCAACACCTACGAGCAGTACTTC. Its translation is CSVRGGNTYEQYF.